This T cell receptor (beta chain) comes out of a study of T cell changes during pregnancy in multiple sclerosis. This clone was seen just once. Using immunoSEQ multiplex PCR, the repertoire was profiled, and TCRdb retains in-frame clones only, with some absent. The sample contains more than 65,000 clones, 90% to 95% of which appear only once. CDR1 is LGHNA and CDR2 is YNFKEQ in the germline V gene. This CDR3 is 15 amino acids long. Unmatched junction bases numbered 1, after V lost 1 base and J lost 3 bases. The TCR comes from a female donor with multiple sclerosis, enrolled in a pregnancy study. This sample comprised peripheral blood, obtained in the second trimester of pregnancy. This chain connects TRBV4-2 to TRBJ2-7, with TRBD2 matching over 12 bases. The CDR3 reads CASSQGTSGIYEQYF. The CDR3 DNA sequence: TGTGCCAGCAGCCAAGGGACTAGCGGGATCTACGAGCAGTACTTC.